The 8 T cell receptor beta chains given below trace back to one sample, sequenced in a study of T cell changes during pregnancy in multiple sclerosis. The table came from immunoSEQ multiplex PCR; TCRdb's copy has only in-frame clones and leaves some out. The sample yields about 110,000 clones, roughly 90% seen once. Sample: peripheral blood, taken in the third trimester of pregnancy. The receptor set was obtained from a female donor with multiple sclerosis, enrolled in a pregnancy study.

The chain employs TRBV27 and TRBJ2-5; 14 nucleotides line up with TRBD2. Germline lookup yields CDR1 MNHEY and CDR2 SMNVEV (reference sequence). The J segment lost 9 bases and the V segment lost 6 bases, leaving 3 bases of the junction unmatched. This CDR3 contains 13 residues. This CDR3 reads CASSPTSGRAQYF. The DNA of the CDR3 is TGTGCCAGCAGCCCGACTAGCGGGAGGGCCCAGTACTTC.

This clone was picked up one time. This chain joins TRBV10-3 and TRBJ2-1; 9 bases map to TRBD1. With V trimmed by 6 bases and J by 4 bases, 13 bases remained unmatched. CDR3 length: 17 residues. From germline, CDR1 is ENHRY and CDR2 SYGVKD. The CDR3 DNA sequence: TGTGCCATCAGCGGAAAACAGGGGGCGGCGTTGTACAATGAGCAGTTCTTC. It codes for CAISGKQGAALYNEQFF.

The chain links TRBV30 to TRBJ2-5; no clear D gene. Trimming pared 2 bases from V and 3 bases from J, leaving 10 bases between. The CDR3 has 13 residues. Per the germline V gene, CDR1 is GTSNPN and CDR2 is SVGIG (reference sequence). CDR3 bases: TGTGCCTGGAGTCCCAGTATGAAAGAGACCCAGTACTTC. Residues: CAWSPSMKETQYF.

The table lists this clone with a count of one. This sequence joins TRBV6-1 and TRBJ1-6, with 9 bases identical to TRBD1. Germline assignment: CDR1 MNHNS and CDR2 SASEGT. The CDR3 length is 15 residues. Germline trimming cut 4 bases from V and 6 bases from J; bases unmatched to any gene: 4. The CDR3 spells CASSARDRANSPLHF. The CDR3 nucleotides read TGTGCCAGCAGTGCAAGGGACAGGGCTAATTCACCCCTCCACTTT.

The chain is built from TRBV13 and TRBJ2-3; 7 bases fit TRBD2. The germline V gene encodes CDR1 PRHDT and CDR2 FYEKMQ (reference sequence). V lost 3 bases and J lost 4; bases outside the gene matches: 10. This CDR3 spans 16 amino acids. CDR3: CASSFAAGGLADTQYF. The CDR3 nucleotides are TGTGCCAGCAGCTTCGCGGCCGGGGGGTTGGCAGATACGCAGTATTTT. The full variable domain, rest sourced from reference TRBV13 and TRBJ2-3, is AAGVIQSPRHLIKEKRETATLKCYPIPRHDTVYWYQQGPGQDPQFLISFYEKMQSDKGSIPDRFSAQQFSDYHSELNMSSLELGDSALYFCASSFAAGGLADTQYFGPGTRLTVL.

This rearrangement joins TRBV7-9 to TRBJ2-1, with 9 positions matching TRBD2. Trimming cost V 0 bases and J 9 bases; bases outside gene matches: 9. The germline V gene encodes CDR1 SEHNR and CDR2 FQNEAQ (reference sequence). This CDR3 is built from 16 residues. The CDR3: CASSLAQPAGGGEQFF. The CDR3 DNA reads as TGTGCCAGCAGCTTAGCGCAGCCAGCGGGAGGCGGTGAGCAGTTCTTC.

This clone has a single count. V and J are TRBV7-9 and TRBJ1-1, with D possibly matching TRBD1 (6 bases). Trimming left V 2 bases short and J 5 bases short, with 12 bases between. Germline CDR1 reads SEHNR; CDR2 reads FQNEAQ (reference sequence). The CDR3 totals 14 residues. The DNA for the CDR3 is TGTGCCAGCAGCTTACAGGGGACCCGGACTGAAGCTTTCTTT. It specifies CASSLQGTRTEAFF.

The chain recombines TRBV4-1 with TRBJ1-5, with 7 bases lining up with TRBD1. Germline V CDR1 and CDR2: MGHRA, YSYEKL. The V segment lost 1 base and the J segment 12 bases; nucleotides outside the gene matches: 9. The CDR3 extends over 14 amino acids. CDR3 bases: TGCGCCAGCAGCCAAGTTTTGTCGACAGGGCTCCAGCATTTT. Translating gives CASSQVLSTGLQHF.